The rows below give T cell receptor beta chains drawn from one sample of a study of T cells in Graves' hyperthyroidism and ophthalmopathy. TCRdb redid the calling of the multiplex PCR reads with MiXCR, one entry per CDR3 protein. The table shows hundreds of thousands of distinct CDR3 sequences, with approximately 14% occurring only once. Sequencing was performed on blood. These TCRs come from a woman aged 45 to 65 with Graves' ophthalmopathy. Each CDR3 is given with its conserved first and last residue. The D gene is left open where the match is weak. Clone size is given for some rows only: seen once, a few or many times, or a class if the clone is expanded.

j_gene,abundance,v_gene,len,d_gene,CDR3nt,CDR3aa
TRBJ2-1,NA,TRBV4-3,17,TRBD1,TGCGCCAGCAGCCGAGATGGGGCAGGGGGCTCCTACAATGAGCAGTTCTTC,CASSRDGAGGSYNEQFF
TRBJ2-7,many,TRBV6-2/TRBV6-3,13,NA,TGTGCCAGCAGTTATCAGCGTCGCGGGTGGCAGTACTTC,CASSYQRRGWQYF
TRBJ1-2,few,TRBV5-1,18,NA,TGCGCCAGCAGCTTGGCGGATGGTCCGGACGGGAAATACTATGGCTACACCTTC,CASSLADGPDGKYYGYTF
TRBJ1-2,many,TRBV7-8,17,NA,TGTGCCAGCAGCTTAAGCGCGGCAGCAATCACTAACTATGGCTACACCTTC,CASSLSAAAITNYGYTF
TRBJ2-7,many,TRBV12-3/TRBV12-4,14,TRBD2,TGTGCCAGCAGAGTCACCGGGACTAGCTACGAGCAGTACTTC,CASRVTGTSYEQYF
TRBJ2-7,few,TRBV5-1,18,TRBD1,TGCGCCAGCAGCCCCGGAACCACCTTGACAGGGATTGGGTGGGAGCAGTACTTC,CASSPGTTLTGIGWEQYF
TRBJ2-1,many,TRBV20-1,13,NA,TGCAGTGCTGACGAGAGCTCCTACAATGAGCAGTTCTTC,CSADESSYNEQFF
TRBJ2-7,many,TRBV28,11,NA,TGTGCCAGCAGTATCACCTACGAGCAGTACTTC,CASSITYEQYF
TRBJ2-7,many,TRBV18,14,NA,TGTGCCAGCTCACCCGGGACTCTCAACTACGAGCAGTACTTC,CASSPGTLNYEQYF
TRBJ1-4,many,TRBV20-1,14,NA,TGCAGTGCTAGTCTCGGGGGCGCAAGGGAAAAACTGTTTTTT,CSASLGGAREKLFF
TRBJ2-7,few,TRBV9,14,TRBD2,TGTGCCAGCAGCGTATCCGGGACTACCTACGAGCAGTACTTC,CASSVSGTTYEQYF
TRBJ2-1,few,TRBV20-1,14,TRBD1,TGCAGTGGGGGGCCGGGACAGAGTTCCAAGGAGCAGTTCTTC,CSGGPGQSSKEQFF
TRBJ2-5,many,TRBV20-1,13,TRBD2,TGCAGTGCCGGGACTAGCGTACGGGAGACCCAGTACTTC,CSAGTSVRETQYF
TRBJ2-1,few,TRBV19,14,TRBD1,TGTGCCAGTAGAGTGGGACAGGCCCACAATGAGCAGTTCTTC,CASRVGQAHNEQFF
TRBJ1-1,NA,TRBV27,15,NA,TGTGCCAGCATCCCCGCTTCCCGCAAGAACACTGAAGCTTTCTTT,CASIPASRKNTEAFF
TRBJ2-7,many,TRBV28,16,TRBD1,TGTGCCAGCAGTTTATTCGGTACAGGGGGCTCCTACGAGCAGTACTTC,CASSLFGTGGSYEQYF
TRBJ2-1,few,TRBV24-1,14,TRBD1,TGTGCCACCAGTGATTTTCGGGACAGCAATGAGCAGTTCTTC,CATSDFRDSNEQFF
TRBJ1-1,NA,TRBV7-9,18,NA,TGTGCCAGCAGCTTAGAAATTCGGGGGCGAGCCTTTAACACTGAAGCTTTCTTT,CASSLEIRGRAFNTEAFF
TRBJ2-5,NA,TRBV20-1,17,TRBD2,TGCAGTGCTAGAGATTGGACTAGCGGGACTGCCCTCGGGACCCAGTACTTC,CSARDWTSGTALGTQYF
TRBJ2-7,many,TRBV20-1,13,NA,TGCAGTGCTAGAGGTTACCTCTCCTACGAGCAGTACTTC,CSARGYLSYEQYF
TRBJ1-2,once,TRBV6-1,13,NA,TGTGCCAGCAGTGAGAGCATTAACTATGACTACACCTTC,CASSESINYDYTF
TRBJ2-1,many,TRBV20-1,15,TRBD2,TGCAGTGCTAGAGATTGGCTAGCGGGAGGAGGAGAGCAGTTCTTC,CSARDWLAGGGEQFF
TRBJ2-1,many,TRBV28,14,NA,TGTGCCAGCAGTTTTGGTCGCCAATACAATGAGCAGTTCTTC,CASSFGRQYNEQFF
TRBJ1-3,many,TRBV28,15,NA,TGTGCCAGCAGTTTATTGTTGAGGGCTGGAAACACCATATATTTT,CASSLLLRAGNTIYF
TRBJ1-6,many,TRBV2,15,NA,TGTGCCAGCAGTGTCTGGACAGAAGATAATTCACCCCTCCACTTT,CASSVWTEDNSPLHF
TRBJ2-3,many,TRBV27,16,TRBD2,TGTGCCAGCAGTTTCTTACTAGCGGGAGTGAAAGATACGCAGTATTTT,CASSFLLAGVKDTQYF
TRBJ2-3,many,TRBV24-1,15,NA,TGTGCCACCAGTTCAATCGTGGAGGGGGCAGATACGCAGTATTTT,CATSSIVEGADTQYF
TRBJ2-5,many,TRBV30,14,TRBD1,TGTGCCTGGATTCACCGAGGACAGGGGGAGACCCAGTACTTC,CAWIHRGQGETQYF